This T cell receptor beta chain appears in the sequencing data of a study of early T cells in non-severe SARS-CoV-2 infection. TCRdb used MiXCR to reprocess the 5' RACE reads, holding one entry per CDR3 protein. The profile shows roughly 61,000 distinct CDR3 sequences, about 10% of them singletons. The sequence was obtained from an adult who was a healthcare worker with PCR-confirmed SARS-CoV-2 infection or an uninfected control (not recorded which). What was sequenced was whole blood.

The CDR3 DNA reads as TGTGCCAGCAGCTGGGGACTGCTAAACACCGGGGAGCTGTTTTTT. It is translated as CASSWGLLNTGELFF. The chain combines TRBV7-6 with TRBJ2-2; D is perhaps TRBD2 (6 bases). CDR1 is SGHVS and CDR2 is FNYEAQ in the germline V gene. Trimming took off 4 bases at V and 2 bases at J, with 11 bases between the two ends. CDR3 size: 15 residues.